This is a list of T cell receptor beta chains from one sample in a study of CD8+CD57+ T cells in acquired aplastic anemia. Each CDR3 protein gets one entry after TCRdb re-called the reads with MiXCR. The sample contains about 170,000 distinct CDR3 sequences, around 48% of which appear only once. Sequencing used sorted CD4+, CD8+, or CD8+CD57+ T cells (not recorded which) from PBMCs. The receptors were gathered from a human donor with aplastic anemia. Both conserved end residues are part of each CDR3. A D gene is named only where the DNA matches it firmly. Clone size is given for some rows only: seen once, a few or many times, or a class if the clone is expanded.

V: TRBV14; D: .; J: TRBJ1-1; size: few; DNA: TGTGCCAGCAGCCAGAACAGGGCTGAAGCTTTCTTT; CDR3: CASSQNRAEAFF
V: TRBV7-2; D: TRBD2; J: TRBJ2-7; size: .; DNA: TGTGCCAGCAGCTTAGCAGGACTAGCCCACGAGCAGTACTTC; CDR3: CASSLAGLAHEQYF
V: TRBV5-1; D: .; J: TRBJ2-2; size: once; DNA: TGCGCCAGCAGCTTCGGAGGGGGGCGTCGGGTCACCGGGGAGCTGTTTTTT; CDR3: CASSFGGGRRVTGELFF
V: TRBV7-2; D: TRBD2; J: TRBJ2-7; size: .; DNA: TGTGCCAGCAGCTTAGGCGGGGGGGGATACGAGCAGTACTTC; CDR3: CASSLGGGGYEQYF
V: TRBV6-2/TRBV6-3; D: .; J: TRBJ2-7; size: many; DNA: TGTGCCAGCATTACGGTCCAGGAGCCCTACGAGCAGTACTTC; CDR3: CASITVQEPYEQYF
V: TRBV15; D: TRBD1; J: TRBJ1-5; size: .; DNA: TGTGCCACCAGCAAAAGAGGACAGGAAGGGTTTCAGCCCCAGCATTTT; CDR3: CATSKRGQEGFQPQHF
V: TRBV5-1; D: .; J: TRBJ2-1; size: many; DNA: TGCGCCAGCAGCTTGCAGGAGTGGAATGAGCAGTTCTTC; CDR3: CASSLQEWNEQFF
V: TRBV6-2/TRBV6-3; D: .; J: TRBJ1-6; size: many; DNA: TGTGCCACAAGTCCACCGACAGCTTCGAATTCACCCCTCCACTTT; CDR3: CATSPPTASNSPLHF
V: TRBV15; D: TRBD2; J: TRBJ2-5; size: .; DNA: TGTGCCACCAGCAGCGTGGAGCGGGGCCACGGGGGGACCCAGTACTTC; CDR3: CATSSVERGHGGTQYF
V: TRBV7-6; D: .; J: TRBJ2-7; size: .; DNA: TGTGCCAGCAGCCTAGTTGGGACGAAAGATAGCTCCTACGAGCAGTACTTC; CDR3: CASSLVGTKDSSYEQYF
V: TRBV2; D: .; J: TRBJ2-3; size: .; DNA: TGTGCCAGCAGTGATCGGCTAGCGACAGATACGCAGTATTTT; CDR3: CASSDRLATDTQYF
V: TRBV12-3/TRBV12-4; D: .; J: TRBJ2-7; size: .; DNA: TGTGCCAGCAGATCCGGCCGGGGGTTCTACGAGCAGTACTTC; CDR3: CASRSGRGFYEQYF
V: TRBV20-1; D: .; J: TRBJ2-3; size: many; DNA: TGCAGTGCTAGTCCGACGGGGGCTAGCACAGATACGCAGTATTTT; CDR3: CSASPTGASTDTQYF
V: TRBV12-3/TRBV12-4; D: TRBD1; J: TRBJ1-1; size: .; DNA: TGTGCCAGCAGTACACCGACAGGGAAGAACACTGAAGCTTTCTTT; CDR3: CASSTPTGKNTEAFF
V: TRBV6-1; D: .; J: TRBJ2-2; size: .; DNA: TGTGCCAGCAGCCCCCCCGGTGGGACCGGGGAGCTGTTTTTT; CDR3: CASSPPGGTGELFF
V: TRBV7-9; D: .; J: TRBJ2-1; size: many; DNA: TGTGCCAGCAGCTCAGGGGCCCCAGGTTATGAGCAGTTCTTC; CDR3: CASSSGAPGYEQFF
V: TRBV24-1; D: .; J: TRBJ1-2; size: .; DNA: TGTGCCACCAGTGACAACACCGGGATATCGGGCTACACCTTC; CDR3: CATSDNTGISGYTF
V: TRBV20-1; D: TRBD1; J: TRBJ2-2; size: many; DNA: TGCAGTGCTAGTGGCCAATCCGGGACAGGGGGAAGGACCGGGGAGCTGTTTTTT; CDR3: CSASGQSGTGGRTGELFF
V: TRBV2; D: .; J: TRBJ1-3; size: few; DNA: TGTGCCAGCAGGATAACAGGGAGCTCTGGAAACACCATATATTTT; CDR3: CASRITGSSGNTIYF
V: TRBV19; D: .; J: TRBJ1-5; size: .; DNA: TGTGCCAGTAGTATTGGCCAGGTGAGCAATCAGCCCCAGCATTTT; CDR3: CASSIGQVSNQPQHF
V: TRBV2; D: .; J: TRBJ1-1; size: many; DNA: TGTGCCAGCAGTGAATACGCAGGGCCGAACACTGAAGCTTTCTTT; CDR3: CASSEYAGPNTEAFF
V: TRBV6-5; D: .; J: TRBJ1-3; size: few; DNA: .; CDR3: CASSSSTGFGNTIYF
V: TRBV20-1; D: TRBD1; J: TRBJ2-7; size: .; DNA: TGCAGTGCTCGTCCACCGGGACAGAAGCTTTCGTACGAGCAGTACTTC; CDR3: CSARPPGQKLSYEQYF
V: TRBV24-1; D: .; J: TRBJ2-3; size: many; DNA: TGTGCCACCAGTGATGGCGGGGGCCGCCGGTATACGCAGTATTTT; CDR3: CATSDGGGRRYTQYF
V: TRBV15; D: .; J: TRBJ2-6; size: many; DNA: TGTGCCACCAGCAGAGAGAGGGCGCGAGGGGCCAACGTCCTGACTTTC; CDR3: CATSRERARGANVLTF
V: TRBV7-8; D: .; J: TRBJ1-3; size: many; DNA: TGTGCCAGCAGACGGGACCATTTAAACACCATATATTTT; CDR3: CASRRDHLNTIYF
V: TRBV9; D: .; J: TRBJ2-1; size: .; DNA: TGTGCCAGCAGCTCGGGGCGGGGAGCCGGTGGGGAGCAGTTCTTC; CDR3: CASSSGRGAGGEQFF
V: TRBV7-2; D: .; J: TRBJ2-7; size: .; DNA: TGTGCCAGCAGCAAGGGGGGTTCCTACGAGCAGTACTTC; CDR3: CASSKGGSYEQYF